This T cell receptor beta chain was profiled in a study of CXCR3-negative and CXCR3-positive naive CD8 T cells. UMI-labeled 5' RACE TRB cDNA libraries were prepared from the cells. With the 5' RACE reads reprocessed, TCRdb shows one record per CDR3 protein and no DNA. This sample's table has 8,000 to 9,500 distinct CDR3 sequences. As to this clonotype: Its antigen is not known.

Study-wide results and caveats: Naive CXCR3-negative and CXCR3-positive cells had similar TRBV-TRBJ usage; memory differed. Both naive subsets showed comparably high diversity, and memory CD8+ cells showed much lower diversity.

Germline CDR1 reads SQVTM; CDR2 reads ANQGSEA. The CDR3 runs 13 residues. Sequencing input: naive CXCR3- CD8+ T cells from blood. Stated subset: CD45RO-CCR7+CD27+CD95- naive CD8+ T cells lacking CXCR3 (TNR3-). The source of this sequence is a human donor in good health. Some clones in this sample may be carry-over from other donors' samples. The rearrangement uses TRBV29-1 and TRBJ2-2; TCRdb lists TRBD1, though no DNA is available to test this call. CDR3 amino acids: CSAGAENTGELFF.